This record looks at one T cell receptor (beta chain) sequence and its context. This entry is derived from a study of OX40 agonist ivuxolimab in advanced cancers. Study-level information: People who had prior anti-PD-1, anti-PD-L1 or anti-CTLA-4 therapy could take part, and around 40% had some. Three patients, one with hepatocellular carcinoma and two with cutaneous melanoma, responded partially.

CDR1 is SGDLS and CDR2 is YYNGEE in the germline V gene. Losses at the gene ends were 3 bases for V and 3 bases for J; bases not matched to a gene: 2. The CDR3 length is 14 residues. Enrollment shut out patients with autoimmune disease history or systemic immunosuppression. Blood sampling was done at baseline, cycle 4 day 1, and cycle 7 day 1. TCRdb's copy holds only in-frame clones and misses some; the assay was immunoSEQ multiplex PCR. The data contain tens of thousands of clones, approximately 86% of them singletons. The V call is TRBV9, the J call TRBJ2-1; 8 positions match TRBD1. The specimen comprised CD4+ or CD8+ T cells sorted from blood, sampled in a trial of the OX40 agonist ivuxolimab. This TCR was recovered from an adult with an advanced solid tumor such as melanoma, head and neck, liver or kidney cancer. The CDR3 protein is CASSGGQGYNEQFF. Here the CDR3 DNA reads TGTGCCAGCAGCGGCGGACAGGGCTACAATGAGCAGTTCTTC.